This record looks at one T cell receptor beta chain sequence and its context. No antigen is known for it. This sample is part of a study of identical twins. TCRdb re-called the 5' RACE reads with MiXCR, one entry per CDR3 protein. The data hold 540,000 or so distinct CDR3 sequences, with around 24% observed a single time. The study's findings and limits: Conclusions came from cross-sectional statistical analysis, not from following the same donors. Researchers reported excess low generation probability among twin-shared out-of-frame alpha sequences.

Germline V gene sequence: CDR1 SEHNR, CDR2 FQNEAQ (reference sequence). The CDR3 has 15 amino acids. The germline V and J ends were trimmed by 1 base and 0 bases, with 9 bases remaining between them. The data also belong to a second study, concerning yellow fever vaccine responses in identical twins.

Sequenced sample: CD4+ T cells sorted from blood. This chain links TRBV7-9 with TRBJ1-1; D unclear. The TCR comes from a woman aged 18-29 years in good health. The CDR3 nucleotides read TGTGCCAGCAGCTTAGTAGGGAAAATGAACACTGAAGCTTTCTTT. This codes for CASSLVGKMNTEAFF.